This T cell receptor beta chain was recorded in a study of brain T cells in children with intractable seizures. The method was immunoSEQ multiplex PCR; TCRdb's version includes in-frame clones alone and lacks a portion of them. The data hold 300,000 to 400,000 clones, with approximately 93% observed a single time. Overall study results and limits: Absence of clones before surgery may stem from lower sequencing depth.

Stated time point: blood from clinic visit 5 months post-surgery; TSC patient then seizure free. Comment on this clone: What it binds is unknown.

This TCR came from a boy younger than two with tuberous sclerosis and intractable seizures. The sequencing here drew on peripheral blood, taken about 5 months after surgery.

CDR3 nucleotide sequence: TGTGCCAGCAGCTTGTACTATGGCTACACCTTC. Protein: CASSLYYGYTF. J is TRBJ1-2 and V is TRBV7-9; D is uncertain. The ends were cut back, 3 bases at V and 3 bases at J, with 2 bases in the middle. Germline loops: CDR1 SEHNR, CDR2 FQNEAQ (reference sequence). The CDR3 has 11 residues.